The 24 T cell receptor beta chains given below trace back to one sample, sequenced in a study of T cells in severe cutaneous drug reactions. Sequenced patients had Stevens-Johnson syndrome or toxic epidermal necrolysis caused by carbamazepine. The iRepertoire multiplex PCR system with TCR subtype-specific primers built both bulk and single-cell libraries. TCRdb re-called the multiplex PCR reads and catalogs CDR3 proteins one per entry, DNA excluded. The sample data list more than 20,000 distinct CDR3 sequences. The sample comprised PBMCs. These receptors all stem from a human donor with toxic epidermal necrolysis, a severe cutaneous drug reaction.

In terms of frequency, this clonotype is medium-sized (0.01 to 0.1%). The V gene is TRBV9, the J gene TRBJ2-1; TCRdb indicates TRBD2, and absent DNA this call remains unverified. Germline V lookup: CDR1 SGDLS, CDR2 YYNGEE. This CDR3 has 18 amino acids. The CDR3 loop reads CASSPRGTSGSRYNEQFF.

J is TRBJ2-1 and V is TRBV12-3 or TRBV12-4; TCRdb proposes TRBD1, but this gene call is untestable without DNA. The CDR3 sequence is 18 residues long. CDR3 sequence reads: CASSLAGGAGASSGEQFF.

The chain uses TRBV4-1 and TRBJ2-7. Germline CDR1 is MGHRA and CDR2 is YSYEKL. The CDR3 has 14 residues. CDR3 sequence reads: CASSWQNPSYEQYF.

CDR3 sequence: CASSLAQAGGSNTEAFF. This sequence joins TRBV5-1 and TRBJ1-1. Germline lookup yields CDR1 SGHRS and CDR2 YFSETQ. The CDR3 is 17 residues long.

The CDR3 sequence: CASSPGTTERDTQYF. V usage is TRBV6-6 and J usage is TRBJ2-3; the D gene TCRdb calls, TRBD1, cannot be checked with no DNA. Per the germline V gene, CDR1 is MNHNY and CDR2 is SVGAGI (reference sequence). The CDR3 is 15 amino acids.

This chain joins TRBV6-1 and TRBJ2-4. In germline, CDR1 is MNHNS, CDR2 SASEGT. This CDR3 has 15 residues. The CDR3 is CASSEARVAKNIQYF.

This rearrangement joins TRBV20-1 to TRBJ1-1; the TCRdb call, TRBD1, lacks DNA for checking. The CDR3 is made up of 15 amino acids. Germline V gives CDR1 DFQATT, CDR2 SNEGSKA (reference sequence). This chain's CDR3 is CGARDIDRGNTEAFF.

This chain joins TRBV29-1 and TRBJ1-2; TCRdb picks TRBD1, but there is no DNA to check that call. This CDR3 spans 13 amino acids. Looked up from germline, CDR1 is SQVTM and CDR2 is ANQGSEA. The CDR3 region is CSAKDRGVYGYTF. The variable domain in full, with the rest retrieved from reference TRBV29-1 and TRBJ1-2, is SAVISQKPSRDICQRGTSLTIQCQVDSQVTMMFWYRQQPGQSLTLIATANQGSEATYESGFVIDKFPISRPNLTFSTLTVSNMSPEDSSIYLCSAKDRGVYGYTFGSGTRLTVV.

The chain recombines TRBV18 with TRBJ2-3. The germline CDR1 and CDR2 sequences are KGHSH and LQKENI. The CDR3 is 14 residues long. CDR3: CASSPLDATDTQYF.

The V gene is TRBV9, the J gene TRBJ2-7; absent DNA, TCRdb's TRBD2 call cannot be checked. Germline V lookup: CDR1 SGDLS, CDR2 YYNGEE. This CDR3 has 14 amino acids. The CDR3 here is CASSAGASSYEQYF.

This rearrangement joins TRBV5-8 to TRBJ2-7; the D call from TCRdb, TRBD2, cannot be confirmed without DNA. The CDR3 sequence is 18 residues long. CDR1 and CDR2 (germline): SGHTS, YDEGEE. CDR3 in amino acids: CANGFRPSGSPDPYEQYF. Full variable domain (remainder filled in from reference TRBV5-8 and TRBJ2-7): EAGVTQSPTHLIKTRGQQATLRCSPISGHTSVYWYQQALGLGLQFLLWYDEGEERNRGNFPPRFSGRQFPNYSSELNVNALELEDSALYLCANGFRPSGSPDPYEQYFGPGTRLTVT.

The V and J genes are TRBV24-1 and TRBJ2-7; TCRdb names TRBD1, which stays unverified in the absence of DNA. Germline lookup yields CDR1 KGHDR and CDR2 SFDVKD. This CDR3 is built from 15 residues. CDR3 in amino acids: CATSDPGQGHYEQYF.

This rearrangement joins TRBV6-1 to TRBJ2-7. The V gene's germline CDR1 is MNHNS and CDR2 SASEGT. The CDR3 covers 14 residues. CDR3 residues: CASPTSGSSYEQYF.

This chain uses TRBV12-3 or TRBV12-4 with TRBJ1-1; checking the TCRdb D call of TRBD1 is not possible without DNA. The CDR3 has 12 residues. CDR3 sequence reads: CASSGGNTEAFF.

The genes are TRBV20-1 and TRBJ2-5; the TCRdb D gene call, TRBD1, has no DNA to confirm it. CDR3 size: 12 residues. Germline CDR1 reads DFQATT; CDR2 reads SNEGSKA (reference sequence). The CDR3 spells CSADRAQETQYF.

The rearrangement uses TRBV9 and TRBJ1-5. From germline, CDR1 is SGDLS and CDR2 YYNGEE. This CDR3 is built from 15 residues. CDR3 sequence reads: CASSVDGQSDQPQHF. The whole variable domain, filled in from reference TRBV9 and TRBJ1-5, reads DSGVTQTPKHLITATGQRVTLRCSPRSGDLSVYWYQQSLDQGLQFLIQYYNGEERAKGNILERFSAQQFPDLHSELNLSSLELGDSALYFCASSVDGQSDQPQHFGDGTRLSIL.

This clonotype counts as medium-sized (0.01 to 0.1%) by frequency. The V call is TRBV9, the J call TRBJ2-1; TCRdb names TRBD1, which stays unverified in the absence of DNA. CDR3 length equals 14 residues. Germline assignment: CDR1 SGDLS and CDR2 YYNGEE. The CDR3 region is CASSPGAHGGEQFF.

This chain joins TRBV30 and TRBJ2-1. CDR1 is GTSNPN and CDR2 is SVGIG in the germline V gene (reference sequence). The CDR3 runs to 14 residues. Here the CDR3 reads CAWTVESSYNEQFF.

The rearrangement links TRBV20-1 to TRBJ2-1; the D call of TRBD2 rests on TCRdb alone, since no DNA is present to check it. Germline assignment: CDR1 DFQATT and CDR2 SNEGSKA (reference sequence). The CDR3 length is 16 residues. The CDR3 loop reads CSAREGVAGAYNEQFF.

The V call is TRBV11-2, the J call TRBJ2-5; TCRdb's D call of TRBD2 is untestable without DNA. The germline gives CDR1 SGHAT, CDR2 FQNNGV. The CDR3 spans 16 residues. The CDR3 sequence: CASSPGTSGGQETQYF. Complete variable domain (other parts from reference TRBV11-2 and TRBJ2-5): EAGVAQSPRYKIIEKRQSVAFWCNPISGHATLYWYQQILGQGPKLLIQFQNNGVVDDSQLPKDRFSAERLKGVDSTLKIQPAKLEDSAVYLCASSPGTSGGQETQYFGPGTRLLVL.

The rearrangement joins TRBV18 to TRBJ1-2; TCRdb indicates TRBD1, and absent DNA this call remains unverified. Germline V gives CDR1 KGHSH, CDR2 LQKENI. The CDR3 extends over 13 amino acids. The CDR3 sequence is CASSPGNRDGNTF.

The CDR3 sequence is CASSLNSLPGKDTQYF. The chain carries TRBV5-4 and TRBJ2-3. The germline gives CDR1 SGHNT, CDR2 YYREEE (reference sequence). CDR3 length: 16 amino acids.

The chain couples TRBV29-1 to TRBJ2-2; TCRdb picks TRBD1, but there is no DNA to check that call. CDR1 and CDR2 (germline): SQVTM, ANQGSEA. The CDR3 totals 13 residues. CDR3 amino acids: CSVRQRNTGELFF.

This chain links TRBV6-5 with TRBJ2-5; TCRdb returns TRBD2, unconfirmable since there is no DNA. Germline V gene data show CDR1 as MNHEY and CDR2 as SVGAGI. The CDR3 consists of 16 residues. Here the CDR3 reads CASSPFSSGYQETQYF.